The present entry profiles one TCR beta chain with its context. This sample is drawn from a study of blood T cells in healthy people across ages. Through a sample-barcoded 5' primer and a J-beta primer mix, a second PCR was run for roughly 7 to 12 cycles. Carrying 12 random nucleotides, a template-switch adaptor labeled each individual cDNA molecule. TCRdb recomputed calls from the 5' RACE reads with MiXCR, one row per CDR3 protein. The sample records 750,000 to 850,000 distinct CDR3 sequences, 25% being singletons. Per germline, CDR1 SGHDN and CDR2 FVKESK. Trimming removed 1 base from V and 6 bases from J; junction bases left unmatched: 10. The CDR3 covers 16 residues. The sample was also linked to a second study, of T cells of mothers and their children. From that report: The overlap seen between related mothers and children slightly exceeded that of unrelated pairs, though not significantly.

The sequence derives from a boy younger than 18 in good health. Material for sequencing was blood. The gene calls are TRBV14 and TRBJ2-7, with 9 bases matching TRBD1. CDR3 protein: CASSQAPGQGTFEQYF. The CDR3 nucleotides are TGTGCCAGCAGCCAAGCCCCGGGACAGGGAACCTTCGAGCAGTACTTC. Using reference TRBV14 and TRBJ2-7 for the parts outside the CDR3, the full variable domain is EAGVTQFPSHSVIEKGQTVTLRCDPISGHDNLYWYRRVMGKEIKFLLHFVKESKQDESGMPNNRFLAERTGGTYSTLKVQPAELEDSGVYFCASSQAPGQGTFEQYFGPGTRLTVT.